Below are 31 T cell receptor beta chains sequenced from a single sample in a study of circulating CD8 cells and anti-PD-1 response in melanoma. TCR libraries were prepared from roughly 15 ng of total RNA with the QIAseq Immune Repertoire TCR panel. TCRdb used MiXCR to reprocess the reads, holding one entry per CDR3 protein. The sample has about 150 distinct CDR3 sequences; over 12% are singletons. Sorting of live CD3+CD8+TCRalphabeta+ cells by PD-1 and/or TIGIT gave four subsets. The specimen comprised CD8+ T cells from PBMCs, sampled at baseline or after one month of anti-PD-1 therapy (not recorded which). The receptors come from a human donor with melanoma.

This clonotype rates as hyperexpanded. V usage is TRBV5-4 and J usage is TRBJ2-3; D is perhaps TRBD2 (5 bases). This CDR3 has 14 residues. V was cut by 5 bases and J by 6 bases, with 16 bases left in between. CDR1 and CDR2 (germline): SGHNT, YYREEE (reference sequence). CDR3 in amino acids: CASRIRGQEDTQYF. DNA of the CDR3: TGTGCCAGCAGAATCAGAGGGCAGGAGGATACGCAGTATTTT.

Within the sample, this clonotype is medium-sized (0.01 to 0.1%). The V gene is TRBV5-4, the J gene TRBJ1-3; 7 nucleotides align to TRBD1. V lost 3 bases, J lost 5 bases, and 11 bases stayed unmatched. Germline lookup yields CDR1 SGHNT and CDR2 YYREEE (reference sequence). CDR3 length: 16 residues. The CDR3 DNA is TGTGCCAGCAGCTCGGAGGGACAGCGTCTTAGAAACACCATATATTTT. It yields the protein CASSSEGQRLRNTIYF.

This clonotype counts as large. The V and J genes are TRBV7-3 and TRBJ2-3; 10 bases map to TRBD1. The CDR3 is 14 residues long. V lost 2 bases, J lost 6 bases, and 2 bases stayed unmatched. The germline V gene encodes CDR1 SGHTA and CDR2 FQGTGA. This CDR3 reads CASSLATGGDTQYF. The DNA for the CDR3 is TGTGCCAGCAGCTTAGCGACAGGGGGCGATACGCAGTATTTT.

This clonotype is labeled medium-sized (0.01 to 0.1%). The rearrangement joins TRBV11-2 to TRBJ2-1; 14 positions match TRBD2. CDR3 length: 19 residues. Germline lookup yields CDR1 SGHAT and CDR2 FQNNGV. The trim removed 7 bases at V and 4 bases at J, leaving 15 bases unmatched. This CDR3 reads CASIGKGLAGEVSYNEQFF. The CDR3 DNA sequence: TGTGCCAGCATCGGGAAGGGACTAGCGGGAGAGGTCTCGTACAATGAGCAGTTCTTC.

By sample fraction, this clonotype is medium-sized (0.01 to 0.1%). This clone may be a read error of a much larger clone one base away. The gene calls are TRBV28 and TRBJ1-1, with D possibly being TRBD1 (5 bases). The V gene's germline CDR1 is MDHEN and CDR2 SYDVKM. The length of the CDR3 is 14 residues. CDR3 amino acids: CASSPGDQNTEVFF. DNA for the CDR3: TGTGCCAGCAGTCCGGGGGACCAGAACACTGAAGTTTTCTTT. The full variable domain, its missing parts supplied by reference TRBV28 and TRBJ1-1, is DVKVTQSSRYLVKRTGEKVFLECVQDMDHENMFWYRQDPGLGLRLIYFSYDVKMKEKGDIPEGYSVSREKKERFSLILESASTNQTSMYLCASSPGDQNTEVFFGQGTRLTVV.

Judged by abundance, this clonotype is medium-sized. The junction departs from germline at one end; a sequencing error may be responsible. The DNA for the CDR3 is TGTGCCAGCAGCCCCGGGGGGACTAGCGGAGACACAGTTACGCAGTATTTT. Translation gives CASSPGGTSGDTVTQYF. The rearrangement links TRBV13 to TRBJ2-3, with 11 bases aligning to TRBD2. Germline loops: CDR1 PRHDT, CDR2 FYEKMQ (reference sequence). This CDR3 has 17 residues.

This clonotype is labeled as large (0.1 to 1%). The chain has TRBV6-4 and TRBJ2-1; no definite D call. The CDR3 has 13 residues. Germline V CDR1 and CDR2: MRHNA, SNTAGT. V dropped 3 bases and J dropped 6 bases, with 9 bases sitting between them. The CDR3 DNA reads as TGTGCCAGCAGTGAGTCGGAAACCAATGAGCAGTTCTTC. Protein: CASSESETNEQFF.

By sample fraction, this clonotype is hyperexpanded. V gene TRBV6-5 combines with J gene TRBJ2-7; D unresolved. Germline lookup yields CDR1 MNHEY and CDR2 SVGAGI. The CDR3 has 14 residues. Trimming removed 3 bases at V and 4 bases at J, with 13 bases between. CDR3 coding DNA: TGTGCCAGCAGTTATGGCAGGAAACCTTACGAGCAGTACTTC. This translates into CASSYGRKPYEQYF.

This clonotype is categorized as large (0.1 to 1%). CDR3 DNA: TGTGCCAGCAGTTCGACCCGGGACACATACACCTACGAGCAGTACTTC. Translating gives CASSSTRDTYTYEQYF. The V and J genes are TRBV28 and TRBJ2-7, with D possibly TRBD1 on 6 matching bases. Per germline, CDR1 MDHEN and CDR2 SYDVKM. The germline V and J ends were trimmed by 4 bases and 2 bases, with 18 bases remaining between them. The CDR3 contains 16 residues.

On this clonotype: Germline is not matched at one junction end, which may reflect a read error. The CDR3: CASSSTRDAYTYGQYF. CDR3 sequence (DNA): TGTGCCAGCAGTTCGACCCGGGACGCATACACCTACGGGCAGTACTTC. The gene calls are TRBV28 and TRBJ2-7; D possibly matches TRBD1 or TRBD2 (5 bases each). CDR1 is MDHEN and CDR2 is SYDVKM in the germline V gene. The CDR3 extends over 16 amino acids.

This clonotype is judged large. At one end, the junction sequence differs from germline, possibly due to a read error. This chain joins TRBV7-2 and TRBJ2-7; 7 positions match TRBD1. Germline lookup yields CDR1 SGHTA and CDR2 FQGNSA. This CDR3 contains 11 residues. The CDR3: CASSSFNGQEF. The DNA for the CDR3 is TGTGCCAGCAGCTCCTTTAACGGACAGGAGTTC.

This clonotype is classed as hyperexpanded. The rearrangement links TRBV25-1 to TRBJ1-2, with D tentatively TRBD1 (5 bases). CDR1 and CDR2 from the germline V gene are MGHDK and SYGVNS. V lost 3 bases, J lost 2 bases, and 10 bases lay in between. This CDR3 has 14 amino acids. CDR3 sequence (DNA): TGTGCCAGCAGTGATCTAGACAGAAACTATGGCTACACCTTC. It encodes CASSDLDRNYGYTF.

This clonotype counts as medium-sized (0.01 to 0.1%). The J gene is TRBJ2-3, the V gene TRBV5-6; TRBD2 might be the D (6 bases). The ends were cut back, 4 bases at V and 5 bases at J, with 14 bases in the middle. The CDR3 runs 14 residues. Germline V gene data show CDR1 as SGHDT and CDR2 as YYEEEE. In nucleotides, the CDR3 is TGTGCCAGCAGCCGCGGGAATCCTCGAGATACGCAGTATTTT. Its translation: CASSRGNPRDTQYF.

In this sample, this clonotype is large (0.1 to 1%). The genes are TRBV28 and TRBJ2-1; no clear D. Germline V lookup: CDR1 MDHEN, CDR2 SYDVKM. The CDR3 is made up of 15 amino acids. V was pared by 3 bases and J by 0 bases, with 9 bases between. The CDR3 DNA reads TGTGCCAGCAGTTTCCTAAAGAGCTCCTACAATGAGCAGTTCTTC. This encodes CASSFLKSSYNEQFF.

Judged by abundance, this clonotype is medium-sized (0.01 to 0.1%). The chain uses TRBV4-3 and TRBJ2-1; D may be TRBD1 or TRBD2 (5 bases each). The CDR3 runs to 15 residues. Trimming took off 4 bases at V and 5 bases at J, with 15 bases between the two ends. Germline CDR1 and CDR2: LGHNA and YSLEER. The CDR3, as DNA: TGCGCCAGCAGCCTGACTCGGGACCGAAACAATGAGCAGTTCTTC. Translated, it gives CASSLTRDRNNEQFF.

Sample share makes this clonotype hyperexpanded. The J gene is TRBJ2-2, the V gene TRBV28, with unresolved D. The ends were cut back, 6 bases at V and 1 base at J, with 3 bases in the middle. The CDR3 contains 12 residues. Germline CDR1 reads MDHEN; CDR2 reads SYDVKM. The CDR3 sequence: CASSQNTGELFF. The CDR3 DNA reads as TGTGCCAGCAGCCAGAACACCGGGGAGCTGTTTTTT.

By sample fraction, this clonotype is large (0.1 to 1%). This CDR3 reads CATSTGQGEETQYF. The CDR3 DNA reads TGTGCCACCAGCACAGGACAGGGAGAAGAGACCCAGTACTTC. The chain joins TRBV15 to TRBJ2-5, with 8 bases fitting TRBD1. The J segment lost 3 bases and the V segment lost 4 bases, leaving 4 bases of the junction unmatched. CDR1 is LNHNV and CDR2 is YYDKDF in the germline V gene (reference sequence). This CDR3 is built from 14 residues.

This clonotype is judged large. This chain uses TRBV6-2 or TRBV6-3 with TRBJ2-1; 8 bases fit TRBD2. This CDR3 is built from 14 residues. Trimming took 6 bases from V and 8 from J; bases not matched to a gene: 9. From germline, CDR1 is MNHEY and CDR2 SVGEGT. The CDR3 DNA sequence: TGTGCCAGCAGCTTGACTAGCGAAATTCATGAGCAGTTCTTC. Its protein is CASSLTSEIHEQFF.

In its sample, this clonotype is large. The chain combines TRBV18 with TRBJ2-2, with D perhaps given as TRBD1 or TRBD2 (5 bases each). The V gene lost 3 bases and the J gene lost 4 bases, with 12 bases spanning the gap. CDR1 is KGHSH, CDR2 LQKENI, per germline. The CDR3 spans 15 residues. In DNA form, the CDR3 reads TGTGCCAGCTCACCCCGGGACGACGCCACCGGGGAGCTGTTTTTT. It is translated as CASSPRDDATGELFF.

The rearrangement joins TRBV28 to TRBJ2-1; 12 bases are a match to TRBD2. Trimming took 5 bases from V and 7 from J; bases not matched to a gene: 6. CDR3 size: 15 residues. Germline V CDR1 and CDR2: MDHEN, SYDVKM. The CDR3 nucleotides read TGTGCCAGCAGTCCTAGCGGGAGGGATACTAATGAGCAGTTCTTC. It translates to CASSPSGRDTNEQFF. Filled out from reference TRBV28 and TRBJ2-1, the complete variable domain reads DVKVTQSSRYLVKRTGEKVFLECVQDMDHENMFWYRQDPGLGLRLIYFSYDVKMKEKGDIPEGYSVSREKKERFSLILESASTNQTSMYLCASSPSGRDTNEQFFGPGTRLTVL.

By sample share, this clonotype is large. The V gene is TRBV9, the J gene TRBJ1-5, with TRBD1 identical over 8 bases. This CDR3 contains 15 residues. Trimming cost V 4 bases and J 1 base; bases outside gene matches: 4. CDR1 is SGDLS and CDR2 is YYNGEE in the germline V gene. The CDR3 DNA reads TGTGCCAGCAGCAAAACAGGGGGAAGCAATCAGCCCCAGCATTTT. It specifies CASSKTGGSNQPQHF. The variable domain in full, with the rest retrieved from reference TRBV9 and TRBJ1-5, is DSGVTQTPKHLITATGQRVTLRCSPRSGDLSVYWYQQSLDQGLQFLIQYYNGEERAKGNILERFSAQQFPDLHSELNLSSLELGDSALYFCASSKTGGSNQPQHFGDGTRLSIL.

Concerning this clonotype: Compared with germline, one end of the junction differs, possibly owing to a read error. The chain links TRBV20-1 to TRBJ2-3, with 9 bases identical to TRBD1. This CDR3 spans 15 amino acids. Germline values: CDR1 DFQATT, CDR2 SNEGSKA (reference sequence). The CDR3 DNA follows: TGCAGTGCTAGAGATGACAGGGGGACCACAGATACGCTGTATTTT. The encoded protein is CSARDDRGTTDTLYF.

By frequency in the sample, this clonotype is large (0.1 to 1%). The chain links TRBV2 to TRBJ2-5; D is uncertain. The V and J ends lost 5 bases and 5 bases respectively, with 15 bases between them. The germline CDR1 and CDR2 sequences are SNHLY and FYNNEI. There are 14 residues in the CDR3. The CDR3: CASSSRVPMETQYF. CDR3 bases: TGTGCCAGCAGTTCCCGTGTGCCAATGGAGACCCAGTACTTC.

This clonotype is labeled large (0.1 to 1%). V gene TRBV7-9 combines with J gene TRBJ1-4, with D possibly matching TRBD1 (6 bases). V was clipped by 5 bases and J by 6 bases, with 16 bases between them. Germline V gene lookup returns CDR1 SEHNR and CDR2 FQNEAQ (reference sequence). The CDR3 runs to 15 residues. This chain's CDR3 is CASSLIKGGDEKLFF. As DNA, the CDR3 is TGTGCCAGCAGCCTCATAAAGGGGGGAGATGAAAAACTGTTTTTT.

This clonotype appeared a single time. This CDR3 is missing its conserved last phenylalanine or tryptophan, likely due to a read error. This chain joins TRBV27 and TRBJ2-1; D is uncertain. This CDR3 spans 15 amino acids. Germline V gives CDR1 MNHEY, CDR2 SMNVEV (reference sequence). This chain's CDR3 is CASSSNLEPYSEQFS. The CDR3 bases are TGTGCCAGCAGTTCGAATCTAGAACCCTACAGTGAGCAGTTCTCC.

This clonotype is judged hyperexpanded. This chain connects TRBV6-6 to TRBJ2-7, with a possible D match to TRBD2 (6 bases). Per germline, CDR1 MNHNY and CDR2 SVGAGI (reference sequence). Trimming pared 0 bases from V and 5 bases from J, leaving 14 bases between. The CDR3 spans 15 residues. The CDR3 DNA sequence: TGTGCCAGCAGTTACTCGGAGACTAGGATGAACGAGCAGTACTTC. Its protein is CASSYSETRMNEQYF.

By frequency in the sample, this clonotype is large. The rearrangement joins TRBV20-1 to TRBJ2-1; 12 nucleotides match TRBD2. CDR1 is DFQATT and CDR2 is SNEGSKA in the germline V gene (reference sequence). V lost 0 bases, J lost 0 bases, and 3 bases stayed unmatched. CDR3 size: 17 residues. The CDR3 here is CSAREPLAGGSYNEQFF. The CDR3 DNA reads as TGCAGTGCTAGAGAGCCACTAGCGGGAGGCTCCTACAATGAGCAGTTCTTC.

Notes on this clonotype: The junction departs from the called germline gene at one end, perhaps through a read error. The CDR3 DNA follows: TGTGCCAGCAGCCTCATGAAGGGGGGAGATGAAAAGCTGTTTTTT. As protein: CASSLMKGGDEKLFF. The gene calls are TRBV7-9 and TRBJ1-4; D is possibly TRBD1 (6 bases). This CDR3 contains 15 residues. The germline V gene encodes CDR1 SEHNR and CDR2 FQNEAQ (reference sequence). Combining the CDR3 with reference TRBV7-9 and TRBJ1-4 gives the whole variable domain DTGVSQNPRHKITKRGQNVTFRCDPISEHNRLYWYRQTLGQGPEFLTYFQNEAQLEKSRLLSDRFSAERPKGSFSTLEIQRTEQGDSAMYLCASSLMKGGDEKLFFGSGTQLSVL.

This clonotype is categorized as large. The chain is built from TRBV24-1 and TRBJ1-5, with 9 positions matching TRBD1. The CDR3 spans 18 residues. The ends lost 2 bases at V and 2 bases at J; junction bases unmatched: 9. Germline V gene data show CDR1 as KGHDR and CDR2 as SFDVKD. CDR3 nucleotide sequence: TGTGCCACCAGTGATTCCGGGACAGGGCTTTTTGGCAATCAGCCCCAGCATTTT. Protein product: CATSDSGTGLFGNQPQHF.

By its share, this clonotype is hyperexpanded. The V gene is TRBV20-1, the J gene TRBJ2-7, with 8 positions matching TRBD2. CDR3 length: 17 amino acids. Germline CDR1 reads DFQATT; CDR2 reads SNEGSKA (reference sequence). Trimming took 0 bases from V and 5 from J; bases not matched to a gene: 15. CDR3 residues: CSARDWQFSGRANEQYF. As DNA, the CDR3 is TGCAGTGCTAGAGATTGGCAGTTTTCCGGGAGGGCCAACGAGCAGTACTTC.

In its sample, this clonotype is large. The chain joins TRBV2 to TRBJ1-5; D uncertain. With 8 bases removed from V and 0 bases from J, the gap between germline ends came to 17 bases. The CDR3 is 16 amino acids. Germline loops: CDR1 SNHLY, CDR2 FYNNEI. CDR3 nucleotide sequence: TGTGCCAGCGAATCCCGTCCGGTTTATAGCAATCAGCCCCAGCATTTT. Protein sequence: CASESRPVYSNQPQHF.